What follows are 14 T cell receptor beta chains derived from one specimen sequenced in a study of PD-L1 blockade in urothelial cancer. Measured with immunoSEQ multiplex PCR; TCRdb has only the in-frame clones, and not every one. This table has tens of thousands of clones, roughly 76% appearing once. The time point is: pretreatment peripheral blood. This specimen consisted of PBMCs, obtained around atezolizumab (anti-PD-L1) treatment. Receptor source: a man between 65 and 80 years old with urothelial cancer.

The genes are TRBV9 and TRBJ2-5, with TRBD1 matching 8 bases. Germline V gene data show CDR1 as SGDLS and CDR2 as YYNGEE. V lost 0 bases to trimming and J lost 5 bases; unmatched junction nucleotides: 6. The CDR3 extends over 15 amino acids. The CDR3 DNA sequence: TGTGCCAGCAGCGTAGGGCAGGGGGCCGGTGAGACCCAGTACTTC. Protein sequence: CASSVGQGAGETQYF. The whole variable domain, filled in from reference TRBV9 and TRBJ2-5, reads DSGVTQTPKHLITATGQRVTLRCSPRSGDLSVYWYQQSLDQGLQFLIQYYNGEERAKGNILERFSAQQFPDLHSELNLSSLELGDSALYFCASSVGQGAGETQYFGPGTRLLVL.

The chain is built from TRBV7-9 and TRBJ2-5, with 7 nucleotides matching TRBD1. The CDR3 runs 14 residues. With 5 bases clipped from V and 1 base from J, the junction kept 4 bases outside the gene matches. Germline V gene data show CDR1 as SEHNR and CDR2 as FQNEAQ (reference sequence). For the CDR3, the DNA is TGTGCCAGCAGCCCGACAGGGAGCCAAGAGACCCAGTACTTC. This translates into CASSPTGSQETQYF.

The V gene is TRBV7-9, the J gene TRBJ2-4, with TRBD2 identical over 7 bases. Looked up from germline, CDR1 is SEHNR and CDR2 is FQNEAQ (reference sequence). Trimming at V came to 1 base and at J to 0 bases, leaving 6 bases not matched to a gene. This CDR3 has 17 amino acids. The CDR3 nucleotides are TGTGCCAGCAGCTTAGGGCTAGCGGAGTTAGCCAAAAACATTCAGTACTTC. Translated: CASSLGLAELAKNIQYF. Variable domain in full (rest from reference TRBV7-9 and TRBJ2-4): DTGVSQNPRHKITKRGQNVTFRCDPISEHNRLYWYRQTLGQGPEFLTYFQNEAQLEKSRLLSDRFSAERPKGSFSTLEIQRTEQGDSAMYLCASSLGLAELAKNIQYFGAGTRLSVL.

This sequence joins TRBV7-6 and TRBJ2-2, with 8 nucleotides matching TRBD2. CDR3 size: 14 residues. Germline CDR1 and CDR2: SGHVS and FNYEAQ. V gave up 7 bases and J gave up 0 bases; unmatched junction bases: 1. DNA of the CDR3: TGTGCCAGCACGGGGGGGGCGAACACCGGGGAGCTGTTTTTT. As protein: CASTGGANTGELFF.

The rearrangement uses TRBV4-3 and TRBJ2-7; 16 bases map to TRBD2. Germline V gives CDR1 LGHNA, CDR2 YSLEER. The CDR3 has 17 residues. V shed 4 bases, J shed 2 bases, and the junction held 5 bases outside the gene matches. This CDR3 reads CASSPRGTSGRAYEQYF. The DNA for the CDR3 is TGCGCCAGCAGCCCCCGGGGGACTAGCGGGAGGGCCTACGAGCAGTACTTC.

CDR3 residues: CASSSTPRQSNEQFF. The CDR3 nucleotides read TGTGCCAGCAGTTCTACCCCAAGACAGAGCAATGAGCAGTTCTTC. The chain links TRBV27 to TRBJ2-1; the D gene is possibly TRBD1 (5 bases). There are 15 residues in the CDR3. Trimming removed 4 bases at V and 6 bases at J, with 16 bases between. Germline loops: CDR1 MNHEY, CDR2 SMNVEV (reference sequence).

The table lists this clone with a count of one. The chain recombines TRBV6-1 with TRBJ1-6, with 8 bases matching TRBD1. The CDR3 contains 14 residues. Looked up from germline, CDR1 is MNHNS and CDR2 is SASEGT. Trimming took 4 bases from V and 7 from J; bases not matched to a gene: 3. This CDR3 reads CASSGGQGNSPLHF. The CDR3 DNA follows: TGTGCCAGCAGTGGAGGACAGGGAAATTCACCCCTCCACTTT.

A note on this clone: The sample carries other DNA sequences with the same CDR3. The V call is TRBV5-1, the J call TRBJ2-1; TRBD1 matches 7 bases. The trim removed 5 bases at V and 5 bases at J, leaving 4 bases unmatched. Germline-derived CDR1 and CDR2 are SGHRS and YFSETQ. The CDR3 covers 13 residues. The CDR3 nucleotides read TGCGCCAGCAGTCGGCAGGGGGACAATGAGCAGTTCTTC. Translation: CASSRQGDNEQFF.

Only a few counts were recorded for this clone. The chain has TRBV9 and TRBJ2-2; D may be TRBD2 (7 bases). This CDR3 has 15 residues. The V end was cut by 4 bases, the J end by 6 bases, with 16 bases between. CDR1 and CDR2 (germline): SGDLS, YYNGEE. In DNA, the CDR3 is TGTGCCAGCAGCCCCTCCGCGGGGGCCCCCGGGGAGCTGTTTTTT. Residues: CASSPSAGAPGELFF.

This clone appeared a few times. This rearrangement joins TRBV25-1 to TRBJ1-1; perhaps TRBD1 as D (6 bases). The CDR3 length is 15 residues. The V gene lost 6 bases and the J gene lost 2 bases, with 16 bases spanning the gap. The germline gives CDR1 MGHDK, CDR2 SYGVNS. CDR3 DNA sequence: TGTGCCAGCAGCAAAAGGACAGACCTAAACACTGAAGCTTTCTTT. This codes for CASSKRTDLNTEAFF.

The CDR3 coding sequence is TGTGCCAGTGCTACAGAAGGGGCGCCGGGCTACACCTTC. Protein sequence: CASATEGAPGYTF. This chain uses TRBV19 with TRBJ1-2; a weak D match, TRBD1 (5 bases). From germline, CDR1 is LNHDA and CDR2 SQIVND (reference sequence). The CDR3 contains 13 residues. Trimming cost V 8 bases and J 8 bases, with 18 bases left between them.

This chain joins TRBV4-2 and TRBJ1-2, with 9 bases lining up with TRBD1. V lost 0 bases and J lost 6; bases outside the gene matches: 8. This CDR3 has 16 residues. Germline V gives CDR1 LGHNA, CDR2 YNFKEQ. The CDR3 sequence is CASSQDQTGGANGYTF. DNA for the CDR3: TGTGCCAGCAGCCAAGATCAGACAGGGGGTGCCAATGGCTACACCTTC.

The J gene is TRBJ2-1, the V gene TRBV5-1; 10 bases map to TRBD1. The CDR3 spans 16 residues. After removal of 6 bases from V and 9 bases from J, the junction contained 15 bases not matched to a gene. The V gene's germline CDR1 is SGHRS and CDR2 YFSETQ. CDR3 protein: CASTSQPGTGVFEQFF. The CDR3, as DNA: TGCGCCAGCACTTCTCAACCCGGGACAGGGGTCTTTGAGCAGTTCTTC.

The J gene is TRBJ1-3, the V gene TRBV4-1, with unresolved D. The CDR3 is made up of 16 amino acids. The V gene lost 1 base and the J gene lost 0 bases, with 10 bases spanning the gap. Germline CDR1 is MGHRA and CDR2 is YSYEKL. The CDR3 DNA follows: TGCGCCAGCAGCCAAGTCGGGAGGAGCTCTGGAAACACCATATATTTT. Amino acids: CASSQVGRSSGNTIYF.